This T cell receptor beta chain was sequenced in a study of cytomegalovirus exposure and HLA in healthy donors. Study overall: Later analysis reported that the 110 or so validation repertoires shared the platform of the approximately 690 first-cohort repertoires. Study-level results: Cytomegalovirus status was reportedly diagnosed by the classifier with high sensitivity and specificity. Most TCR sequences were seen very rarely across donors, but some public TCRs occurred in many.

This clone has only a few counts. Its target is unknown. While the first cohort had several hundred subjects, the donors belonged to the separate validation cohort of more than 95 subjects. Method: immunoSEQ multiplex PCR; TCRdb's copy keeps in-frame clones and lacks some. The sample consists of tens of thousands of clones, 94% of them appearing once. This clonotype originated in a young woman in good health and CMV-seronegative. Sequencing used PBMCs.

CDR3 DNA sequence: TGCGCCAGCAGGTCCACAGATAGGACAGATACGCAGTATTTT. This sequence encodes CASRSTDRTDTQYF. V gene TRBV5-1 combines with J gene TRBJ2-3; D is ambiguous. CDR1 and CDR2 (germline): SGHRS, YFSETQ. The V and J ends lost 5 bases and 3 bases respectively, with 13 bases between them. The CDR3 is made up of 14 amino acids.